Listed here are 14 T cell receptor beta chains from one sample, sequenced in a study of shared clonotypes between healthy human individuals. Sequenced by immunoSEQ multiplex PCR; TCRdb stores in-frame clones only, minus some. The data contain 2,100,000 or so clones, roughly 95% of them singletons. The sequenced sample was naive CD4+ T cells sorted from blood. Subset meaning: CD45RA+ positively selected. These receptors all stem from a man between 18 and 35 years old in good health.

This clone was found once. The gene calls are TRBV10-3 and TRBJ1-6, with TRBD1 matching over 7 bases. Losses at the gene ends were 3 bases for V and 7 bases for J; bases not matched to a gene: 6. Germline V gene lookup returns CDR1 ENHRY and CDR2 SYGVKD. The CDR3 spans 15 residues. CDR3 bases: TGTGCCATCAGTGAAGACAGGGAAGGGAATTCACCCCTCCACTTT. Translating it yields CAISEDREGNSPLHF.

About this clone itself: Other DNA sequences in the same sample also yield this CDR3. CDR3 region: CASSLGSSTDTQYF. The CDR3 DNA reads as TGTGCCAGCAGCTTGGGGTCTAGCACAGATACGCAGTATTTT. The chain is built from TRBV11-3 and TRBJ2-3; D ambiguous. The CDR3 is made up of 14 amino acids. Trimming took off 3 bases at V and 0 bases at J, with 7 bases between the two ends. Germline assignment: CDR1 SGHNT and CDR2 YENEEA.

The chain links TRBV11-2 to TRBJ2-1; 10 bases fit TRBD1. The ends lost 3 bases at V and 4 bases at J; junction bases unmatched: 15. CDR3 length: 19 amino acids. Germline values: CDR1 SGHAT, CDR2 FQNNGV. This CDR3 is CASSFLWTGGGNGYNEQFF. CDR3 DNA sequence: TGTGCCAGCAGCTTTCTATGGACAGGGGGAGGAAACGGGTACAATGAGCAGTTCTTC.

This sequence joins TRBV6-5 and TRBJ2-7, with D perhaps matching TRBD1 (6 bases). The CDR3 has 13 residues. V was trimmed by 5 bases and J by 3 bases, leaving 11 bases between them. Per germline, CDR1 MNHEY and CDR2 SVGAGI. Written as DNA, the CDR3 is TGTGCCAGCAGTGTCCAGGGGAGCTACGAGCAGTACTTC. Protein: CASSVQGSYEQYF.

A single count supports this clone. The same CDR3 arises from other DNA sequences in this sample as well. This sequence joins TRBV6-5 and TRBJ2-7; 11 positions agree with TRBD1. J lost 4 bases, V lost 5 bases, and 4 bases had no gene match. Per germline, CDR1 MNHEY and CDR2 SVGAGI. This CDR3 is built from 14 residues. This CDR3 is CASSRGQGAYEQYF. The CDR3 coding sequence is TGTGCCAGCAGTCGAGGACAGGGGGCTTACGAGCAGTACTTC.

This sequence joins TRBV2 and TRBJ2-1, with TRBD2 identical over 8 bases. The CDR3 has 21 amino acids. CDR1 and CDR2 from the germline V gene are SNHLY and FYNNEI. V lost 7 bases and J lost 5; bases outside the gene matches: 28. CDR3 nucleotide sequence: TGTGCCAGCAAGATGACCAGGTTGAGGGCGTTGAAGCGGGAGATGGACAATGAGCAGTTCTTC. This gives the protein CASKMTRLRALKREMDNEQFF.

The chain is built from TRBV9 and TRBJ2-1; 7 positions match TRBD2. After removal of 0 bases from V and 7 bases from J, the junction contained 10 bases not matched to a gene. Germline V gene sequence: CDR1 SGDLS, CDR2 YYNGEE. This CDR3 spans 16 amino acids. CDR3 sequence: CASSVGSGADWNEQFF. CDR3 DNA: TGTGCCAGCAGCGTAGGCAGCGGGGCGGACTGGAATGAGCAGTTCTTC.

This rearrangement joins TRBV5-5 to TRBJ2-7; 9 bases line up with TRBD1. The CDR3 consists of 15 residues. Trimming cost V 2 bases and J 5 bases; bases outside gene matches: 8. In germline, CDR1 is SGHKS, CDR2 YYEKEE (reference sequence). DNA of the CDR3: TGTGCCAGCAGCTTCCGGGGACAGGGTGTCCACGAGCAGTACTTC. Translation gives CASSFRGQGVHEQYF.

The chain couples TRBV2 to TRBJ1-5; D gene unclear. Germline CDR1 reads SNHLY; CDR2 reads FYNNEI. V was trimmed by 0 bases and J by 6 bases, leaving 6 bases between them. CDR3 size: 13 residues. The CDR3, as DNA: TGTGCCAGCAGTGAAGCGCTGGGTCAGCCCCAGCATTTT. Translation: CASSEALGQPQHF.

This sequence joins TRBV18 and TRBJ2-5; 12 nucleotides align to TRBD2. In germline, CDR1 is KGHSH, CDR2 LQKENI. The CDR3 totals 17 residues. The J segment lost 4 bases and the V segment lost 0 bases, leaving 6 bases of the junction unmatched. The chain's CDR3 is CASSPPIRTSGVETQYF. For the CDR3, the DNA is TGTGCCAGCTCACCACCGATCCGGACTAGCGGGGTAGAGACCCAGTACTTC.

Only one count was recorded for this clone. The V gene is TRBV7-2, the J gene TRBJ1-2; 7 bases are a match to TRBD1. The CDR3 is 14 residues long. Losses at the gene ends were 5 bases for V and 3 bases for J; bases not matched to a gene: 6. Germline V gives CDR1 SGHTA, CDR2 FQGNSA. The CDR3 nucleotides read TGTGCCAGCAGCCCCCCGGGACAGCACTATGGCTACACCTTC. This translates into CASSPPGQHYGYTF.

The chain recombines TRBV9 with TRBJ2-2; 8 bases align to TRBD1. Germline V lookup: CDR1 SGDLS, CDR2 YYNGEE. This CDR3 contains 15 residues. The junction had 4 bases not matched to a gene; V was cut back by 0 bases and J by 6 bases. DNA of the CDR3: TGTGCCAGCAGCGTAGGGCACAGGGGGTCCGGGGAGCTGTTTTTT. Its protein product is CASSVGHRGSGELFF.

There are a few counts of this clone. Because it lacks the conserved phenylalanine or tryptophan at the end, this CDR3 is likely a read error. The chain employs TRBV28 and TRBJ1-1; no reliable D call. Germline lookup yields CDR1 MDHEN and CDR2 SYDVKM. The CDR3 loop spans 11 amino acids. V was shortened by 2 bases and J by 7 bases, with 5 bases between the two germline ends. The CDR3 nucleotides are TGTGCCAGCAGTTTACGCGGTGAAGCTTTCCTT. It translates to CASSLRGEAFL.

The V and J genes are TRBV5-1 and TRBJ2-7, with TRBD2 identical over 14 bases. The CDR3 extends over 15 amino acids. Germline V lookup: CDR1 SGHRS, CDR2 YFSETQ. V lost 4 bases to trimming and J lost 7 bases; unmatched junction nucleotides: 7. The CDR3 is CASSLGLAGVEEQYF. DNA for the CDR3: TGCGCCAGCAGCCTGGGACTAGCGGGAGTTGAGGAGCAGTACTTC.